Listed here are 20 T cell receptor beta chains from one sample, sequenced in a study of blood T cell repertoires in COVID-19. Clones were sequenced by immunoSEQ multiplex PCR, and TCRdb holds only the in-frame ones, with some missing. The sample contains about 150,000 clones, 65% to 80% of which appear only once. The material sequenced was peripheral blood. The receptors originated from a man aged 50-59 years with acute or convalescent COVID-19.

This rearrangement joins TRBV6-6 to TRBJ2-5; 8 nucleotides align to TRBD1. This CDR3 is 13 amino acids long. Germline trimming cut 1 base from V and 7 bases from J; bases unmatched to any gene: 2. The germline gives CDR1 MNHNY, CDR2 SVGAGI (reference sequence). The CDR3, as DNA: TGTGCCAGCAGTTACTGGGACAGGCCGACCCAGTACTTC. Its translation: CASSYWDRPTQYF.

The chain combines TRBV4-1 with TRBJ1-1; D is undetermined. The germline gives CDR1 MGHRA, CDR2 YSYEKL. V was shortened by 1 base and J by 1 base, with 7 bases between the two germline ends. The CDR3 totals 14 residues. The CDR3 DNA reads TGCGCCAGCAGCCAAGTGAACGGGAACACTGAAGCTTTCTTT. Translated: CASSQVNGNTEAFF.

Here the CDR3 reads CASSLLPGQGDTGELFF. The CDR3 nucleotides read TGTGCCAGCAGCTTATTGCCCGGACAGGGGGACACCGGGGAGCTGTTTTTT. The chain recombines TRBV7-3 with TRBJ2-2, with 10 positions matching TRBD1. CDR1 is SGHTA, CDR2 FQGTGA, per germline. The CDR3 runs 17 residues. J was trimmed by 3 bases and V by 2 bases; bases with no gene match: 6.

The table lists this clone with a few counts. The rearrangement joins TRBV2 to TRBJ1-6; maybe TRBD1 (5 bases). The V end was cut by 1 base, the J end by 12 bases, with 10 bases between. The germline CDR1 and CDR2 sequences are SNHLY and FYNNEI. The length of the CDR3 is 13 residues. CDR3 loop: CASSEGQSVPLHF. The CDR3, as DNA: TGTGCCAGCAGTGAAGGACAGTCGGTACCCCTCCACTTT. Variable domain in full (rest from reference TRBV2 and TRBJ1-6): EPEVTQTPSHQVTQMGQEVILRCVPISNHLYFYWYRQILGQKVEFLVSFYNNEISEKSEIFDDQFSVERPDGSNFTLKIRSTKLEDSAMYFCASSEGQSVPLHFGNGTRLTVT.

The chain carries TRBV27 and TRBJ2-6; TRBD1 aligns across 9 bases. V lost 2 bases and J lost 3; bases outside the gene matches: 14. This CDR3 spans 20 amino acids. Germline CDR1 MNHEY, CDR2 SMNVEV (reference sequence). The DNA for the CDR3 is TGTGCCAGCAGTTTAAGGCCCCTGGACAGGGGCGCGGATGGGGCCAACGTCCTGACTTTC. Translating gives CASSLRPLDRGADGANVLTF. The full variable domain, with the rest looked up from reference TRBV27 and TRBJ2-6, is EAQVTQNPRYLITVTGKKLTVTCSQNMNHEYMSWYRQDPGLGLRQIYYSMNVEVTDKGDVPEGYKVSRKEKRNFPLILESPSPNQTSLYFCASSLRPLDRGADGANVLTFGAGSRLTVL.

The chain couples TRBV19 to TRBJ1-5; tentative D call: TRBD1 (5 bases). The CDR3 covers 17 residues. Trimming took 6 bases from V and 4 from J, leaving 22 bases between them. Germline loops: CDR1 LNHDA, CDR2 SQIVND (reference sequence). The CDR3 coding sequence is TGTGCCAGTAGCTATTGGGATAAGTTCGGGGGTAATCAGCCCCAGCATTTT. Its protein product is CASSYWDKFGGNQPQHF.

The sample holds one count of this clone. The chain is built from TRBV19 and TRBJ1-1, with TRBD1 identical over 7 bases. The CDR3 has 14 amino acids. J gave up 1 base and V 6 bases, and 5 bases lay outside the gene matches. Germline V gives CDR1 LNHDA, CDR2 SQIVND (reference sequence). For the CDR3, the DNA is TGTGCCAGTAGCAGGGACAGCTGGAACACTGAAGCTTTCTTT. Amino acids: CASSRDSWNTEAFF.

This clone was found a few times. The chain combines TRBV4-2 with TRBJ2-1, with TRBD2 as a possible D gene (5 bases). Germline CDR1 reads LGHNA; CDR2 reads YNFKEQ. The CDR3 consists of 13 residues. The V end was cut by 0 bases, the J end by 15 bases, with 15 bases between. CDR3 amino acids: CASSQDPTTQRFF. CDR3 DNA: TGTGCCAGCAGCCAAGATCCGACTACTCAAAGGTTCTTC.

The chain links TRBV23-1 to TRBJ1-6; 7 nucleotides line up with TRBD1. TRBV23-1 is identified as an open reading frame with a role that is uncertain. The CDR3 is 17 residues long. The junction had 4 bases not matched to a gene; V was cut back by 2 bases and J by 0 bases. The CDR3 reads CASSQPDRASYNSPLHF. The CDR3 DNA is TGCGCCAGCAGTCAACCCGACAGGGCCTCCTATAATTCACCCCTCCACTTT.

This chain uses TRBV6-5 with TRBJ2-5, with D uncertain. Trimming took 8 bases from V and 0 from J, leaving 13 bases between them. Germline-derived CDR1 and CDR2 are MNHEY and SVGAGI. This CDR3 has 14 residues. CDR3 region: CASSPGIHQETQYF. In nucleotides, the CDR3 is TGTGCCAGCTCGCCCGGTATCCACCAAGAGACCCAGTACTTC.

The chain joins TRBV9 to TRBJ2-2; 10 bases align to TRBD1. Germline V lookup: CDR1 SGDLS, CDR2 YYNGEE. V shed 3 bases and J 3 bases; nucleotides not matched to a gene: 5. This CDR3 contains 16 residues. The CDR3 coding sequence is TGTGCCAGCAGCGCGACCGGGACAGGGGACACCGGGGAGCTGTTTTTT. Translating it yields CASSATGTGDTGELFF. The full variable domain, in which reference TRBV9 and TRBJ2-2 provide the parts outside the CDR3, is DSGVTQTPKHLITATGQRVTLRCSPRSGDLSVYWYQQSLDQGLQFLIQYYNGEERAKGNILERFSAQQFPDLHSELNLSSLELGDSALYFCASSATGTGDTGELFFGEGSRLTVL.

CDR3 amino acids: CASSDGQGSESYGYTF. As DNA, the CDR3 is TGTGCCAGCAGCGACGGACAGGGGAGTGAGAGCTATGGCTACACCTTC. This rearrangement joins TRBV21-1 to TRBJ1-2; the D segment call TRBD1 is taken from the table without a DNA check. TRBV21-1 is labeled a pseudogene. This CDR3 has 16 amino acids.

The rearrangement joins TRBV28 to TRBJ1-5; D gene unclear. Germline lookup yields CDR1 MDHEN and CDR2 SYDVKM. The V and J ends lost 3 bases and 6 bases respectively, with 12 bases between them. The CDR3 sequence is 14 residues long. CDR3 sequence (DNA): TGTGCCAGCAGTTTGCCTATGGGAGGTCAGCCCCAGCATTTT. It codes for CASSLPMGGQPQHF.

J is TRBJ2-3 and V is TRBV5-1; TRBD2 agrees at 9 bases. The trim removed 5 bases at V and 2 bases at J, leaving 3 bases unmatched. The length of the CDR3 is 14 residues. In germline, CDR1 is SGHRS, CDR2 YFSETQ. CDR3 sequence (DNA): TGCGCCAGCAGGACTAGCGGACTCACAGATACGCAGTATTTT. It encodes CASRTSGLTDTQYF. The whole variable domain, filled in from reference TRBV5-1 and TRBJ2-3, reads KAGVTQTPRYLIKTRGQQVTLSCSPISGHRSVSWYQQTPGQGLQFLFEYFSETQRNKGNFPGRFSGRQFSNSRSEMNVSTLELGDSALYLCASRTSGLTDTQYFGPGTRLTVL.

The chain recombines TRBV4-1 with TRBJ2-2, with 8 bases that match TRBD2. This CDR3 is built from 15 residues. The V and J ends lost 3 bases and 6 bases, in that order; junction bases with no gene match: 6. Germline lookup yields CDR1 MGHRA and CDR2 YSYEKL. The CDR3 reads CASSHRGGQPGELFF. The DNA for the CDR3 is TGCGCCAGCAGCCACCGGGGGGGGCAGCCCGGGGAGCTGTTTTTT.

The chain has TRBV9 and TRBJ1-6, with D unclear. The V end lost 1 base, the J end lost 0 bases, and 11 bases lay between the germline ends. Germline V gene data show CDR1 as SGDLS and CDR2 as YYNGEE. The CDR3 has 17 amino acids. CDR3 protein: CASSVSWQSSYNSPLHF. In DNA, the CDR3 is TGTGCCAGCAGCGTAAGTTGGCAAAGCTCCTATAATTCACCCCTCCACTTT.

This clone was recorded once. The V gene is TRBV28, the J gene TRBJ2-2; D perhaps matches TRBD1 (5 bases). The CDR3 covers 15 residues. Germline V lookup: CDR1 MDHEN, CDR2 SYDVKM. The V gene lost 6 bases and the J gene lost 4 bases, with 15 bases spanning the gap. CDR3 residues: CASSPGAALTGELFF. The CDR3 nucleotides read TGTGCCAGCAGCCCTGGGGCGGCTCTCACCGGGGAGCTGTTTTTT.

The V gene is TRBV27, the J gene TRBJ2-7, with 9 bases fitting TRBD2. This CDR3 contains 15 residues. Trimming removed 4 bases from V and 2 bases from J; junction bases left unmatched: 6. From germline, CDR1 is MNHEY and CDR2 SMNVEV (reference sequence). This CDR3 reads CASSWKAGGAYEQYV. The CDR3 DNA reads TGTGCCAGCAGTTGGAAAGCGGGGGGTGCCTACGAGCAGTACGTC.

The genes are TRBV19 and TRBJ1-3; D unclear. Germline V gene lookup returns CDR1 LNHDA and CDR2 SQIVND (reference sequence). V was clipped by 1 base and J by 0 bases, with 10 bases between them. This CDR3 spans 16 amino acids. This CDR3 is CASSIVGAISGNTIYF. The CDR3 DNA follows: TGTGCCAGTAGTATAGTCGGAGCCATCTCTGGAAACACCATATATTTT.

The genes are TRBV11-2 and TRBJ1-1; D might be TRBD1 (5 bases). Germline CDR1 is SGHAT and CDR2 is FQNNGV. V dropped 9 bases and J dropped 3 bases, with 11 bases sitting between them. The CDR3 is 12 residues long. In DNA, the CDR3 is TGTGCCAGTTCGGGGACTTACACTGAAGCTTTCTTT. Protein sequence: CASSGTYTEAFF.